Described below is a single TCR beta chain sequence and its context. These data are taken from a study of blood T cell repertoires in COVID-19. Study summary: COVID-19 samples collected from the United States, Italy and Spain covered acute and convalescent phases.

The data were produced by immunoSEQ multiplex PCR, yet TCRdb's version contains in-frame clones alone and is incomplete. The table has over 200,000 clones, 86% seen once; the top ten hold about 6%. The specimen sequenced was peripheral blood. The receptor's source is a man of 80 years or more with acute or convalescent COVID-19.

CDR3: CASHPDDRPTGELFF. DNA of the CDR3: TGTGCCAGTCATCCTGACGACAGACCAACCGGGGAGCTGTTTTTT. The genes are TRBV27 and TRBJ2-2; D might be TRBD1 (5 bases). V was shortened by 9 bases and J by 5 bases, with 19 bases between the two germline ends. The germline gives CDR1 MNHEY, CDR2 SMNVEV (reference sequence). This CDR3 contains 15 residues.